This is a list of T cell receptor beta chains from one sample in a study of memory CD4+ T cells and cytomegalovirus serostatus. TCRdb's copy holds only in-frame clones and misses some; the assay was immunoSEQ multiplex PCR. The sample carries tens of thousands of clones, 82% recorded once. The sample comprised memory CD4+ T cells from blood. These TCRs come from an adult in good health and CMV-seronegative. CDR3s include the opening cysteine and the closing phenylalanine or tryptophan. The D gene is left open where the match is weak. Size is stated for part of the rows, as once, few or many counts, or as a class when the clone is expanded.

TRBV6-5	.	.	TRBJ1-2	TGTGCCAGCAGTTACCGCCACGTGGGCGACTATGGCTACACCTTC	CASSYRHVGDYGYTF
TRBV28	.	.	TRBJ1-1	TGTGCCAGCAGTTTAGCCCTGGTAGACACTGAAGCTTTCTTT	CASSLALVDTEAFF
TRBV6-1	.	TRBD2	TRBJ2-1	TGTGCCAGCAGTGGTGGGACTAGCGGGTTTAACAATGAGCAGTTCTTC	CASSGGTSGFNNEQFF
TRBV9	.	.	TRBJ1-1	TGTGCCAGCAGCCAGGGGTGGAAAACTGAAGCTTTCTTT	CASSQGWKTEAFF
TRBV5-8	.	.	TRBJ2-7	TGTGCCAGCAGCTTGAAAGGGGCGCAATTATACGAGCAGTACTTC	CASSLKGAQLYEQYF
TRBV7-9	.	TRBD1	TRBJ1-5	TGTGCCAGCAGCTTAGCAGGGGGCGAATATCAGCCCCAGCATTTT	CASSLAGGEYQPQHF
TRBV2	.	.	TRBJ1-1	TGTGCCAGCAGAACAGGTTTTGCCCCGGACACTGAAGCTTTCTTT	CASRTGFAPDTEAFF
TRBV28	.	.	TRBJ1-2	TGTGCCAGCAGAACCAACGATGCCAGGGGTCAAAGGGATGGCTACACCTTC	CASRTNDARGQRDGYTF
TRBV5-1	once	TRBD1	TRBJ1-2	TGCGCCAGCAGCTTTGGGGACAGGGTTGAAGGCTACACCTTC	CASSFGDRVEGYTF
TRBV7-2	.	.	TRBJ2-7	TGTGCCAGCAGCTGGGGGATGACCTACGAGCAGTACTTC	CASSWGMTYEQYF
TRBV30	.	.	TRBJ1-6	TGTGCCTGGAGTGTACTCTATAATTCACCCCTCCACTTT	CAWSVLYNSPLHF
TRBV7-9	.	.	TRBJ2-1	TGTGCCAGCAGCTTAGTCCACGTGCAGCCTCGGGATGAGCAGTTCTTC	CASSLVHVQPRDEQFF
TRBV18	few	.	TRBJ1-5	TGTGCCAGCTCACCAGTAGGGGAACGTAATCAGCCCCAGCATTTT	CASSPVGERNQPQHF
TRBV30	.	.	TRBJ2-4	TGTGCCTGGAGTGTAAGGGGGACCATTCAGTACTTC	CAWSVRGTIQYF